These T cell receptor beta chains were read from a single sample in a study of blood T cells in healthy people across ages. TCRdb redid the calling of the 5' RACE reads with MiXCR, one entry per CDR3 protein. The repertoire holds about 640,000 distinct CDR3 sequences, with under 65% as singletons. The sequenced sample was blood. These receptors came from a man aged 60-69 years in good health. The CDR3 runs from the conserved cysteine through the conserved F or W. Each record gives: D gene, J gene, clone size, CDR3 length, V gene, CDR3 protein, CDR3 DNA. A D gene is named only where the DNA matches it firmly. The size entry is marked missing in some rows and otherwise reads once, few, many or a size class.

NA	TRBJ2-7	NA	13	TRBV3-1	CASSAGTTGEQYF	TGTGCCAGCAGCGCAGGGACGACGGGAGAGCAGTACTTC
NA	TRBJ2-6	few	19	TRBV6-1	CASSEQVWFAISGANVLTF	TGTGCCAGCAGTGAGCAGGTGTGGTTCGCCATCTCTGGGGCCAACGTCCTGACTTTC
NA	TRBJ2-7	NA	14	TRBV6-5	CASSHRVRRDEQYF	TGTGCCAGCAGTCACAGGGTACGAAGGGACGAGCAGTACTTC
TRBD1	TRBJ1-5	NA	16	TRBV7-8	CASSLAGTASNQPQHF	TGTGCCAGCAGCTTAGCTGGGACAGCTAGCAATCAGCCCCAGCATTTT
TRBD1	TRBJ1-2	NA	14	TRBV5-8	CASSILTGNYGYTF	TGTGCCAGCAGCATTTTGACAGGGAACTATGGCTACACCTTC
TRBD2	TRBJ2-3	NA	13	TRBV20-1	CSAPGTSGNTQYF	TGCAGTGCTCCCGGGACTAGCGGCAATACGCAGTATTTT
TRBD2	TRBJ2-7	NA	14	TRBV3-1	CASSRAGEDYEQYF	TGTGCCAGCAGCCGGGCGGGGGAGGACTACGAGCAGTACTTC
NA	TRBJ2-5	few	15	TRBV20-1	CSASPRPGRKETQYF	TGCAGTGCTAGCCCTCGTCCGGGACGCAAGGAGACCCAGTACTTC
NA	TRBJ1-1	NA	16	TRBV20-1	CSAQVLGRPGVTEAFF	TGCAGTGCCCAAGTTCTAGGGCGCCCGGGAGTTACTGAAGCTTTCTTT
NA	TRBJ2-6	few	17	TRBV4-1	CASSELLRFSGANVLTF	TGCGCCAGCAGTGAACTACTACGGTTCTCTGGGGCCAACGTCCTGACTTTC
NA	TRBJ2-2	NA	15	TRBV29-1	CSVDKGGPYAGELFF	TGCAGCGTTGATAAGGGGGGGCCGTACGCCGGGGAGCTGTTTTTT
TRBD1	TRBJ2-7	NA	17	TRBV6-6	CASSYHPGQGASYEQYF	TGTGCCAGCAGTTACCACCCCGGACAGGGAGCATCCTACGAGCAGTACTTC
TRBD2	TRBJ2-3	NA	15	TRBV20-1	CSATGGGGMADTQYF	TGCAGCGCGACGGGTGGGGGGGGTATGGCAGATACGCAGTATTTT
TRBD2	TRBJ2-1	NA	16	TRBV5-1	CASSLGSGGPHNEQFF	TGCGCCAGCAGCTTGGGATCGGGGGGGCCACACAATGAGCAGTTCTTC
NA	TRBJ2-1	many	12	TRBV20-1	CSAKGRNNEQFF	TGCAGTGCTAAAGGACGGAACAATGAGCAGTTCTTC
NA	TRBJ1-2	NA	15	TRBV3-1	CASSQRTTGHYGYTF	TGTGCCAGCAGCCAACGCACGACAGGTCACTATGGCTACACCTTC
TRBD1	TRBJ2-5	NA	15	TRBV4-1	CASSKGQDTQETQYF	TGCGCCAGCAGCAAGGGACAGGACACCCAAGAGACCCAGTACTTC
NA	TRBJ2-7	NA	16	TRBV4-2	CASSQDRQSSYNEQYF	TGTGCCAGCAGCCAAGACCGACAGAGCTCCTACAATGAGCAGTACTTC
NA	TRBJ2-1	NA	14	TRBV6-5	CASSDQGGTHEQFF	TGTGCCAGCAGTGACCAGGGGGGGACCCATGAGCAGTTCTTC
TRBD1	TRBJ2-7	few	15	TRBV20-1	CSARGDRGQGYEQYF	TGCAGTGCTAGGGGGGACAGGGGGCAGGGCTACGAGCAGTACTTC
NA	TRBJ2-7	NA	14	TRBV29-1	CSVGTRTTLYEQYF	TGCAGCGTTGGTACGAGGACTACCCTCTACGAGCAGTACTTC
TRBD1	TRBJ1-2	many	14	TRBV7-2	CASSQGTGNYGYTF	TGTGCCAGCAGCCAGGGGACAGGGAACTATGGCTACACCTTC
TRBD2	TRBJ2-7	NA	21	TRBV12-5	CASGLARPGTSGGSPYYEQYF	TGTGCTAGTGGTTTGGCCCGACCCGGGACTAGTGGGGGGTCCCCCTACTACGAGCAGTACTTC
TRBD1	TRBJ2-3	NA	14	TRBV29-1	CSVGDRGLTDTQYF	TGCAGCGTTGGAGACAGGGGGCTGACAGATACGCAGTATTTT
NA	TRBJ1-5	once	13	TRBV10-3	CAIGPGGNQPQHF	TGTGCCATCGGCCCGGGCGGCAATCAGCCCCAGCATTTT
NA	TRBJ1-2	NA	13	TRBV7-9	CAGSGQGIDGYTF	TGTGCCGGTTCGGGGCAGGGCATTGATGGCTACACCTTC
TRBD1	TRBJ2-5	NA	15	TRBV27	CASSTHRTGQETQYF	TGTGCCAGCAGTACACATCGGACAGGACAAGAGACCCAGTACTTC
NA	TRBJ1-4	NA	15	TRBV6-1	CASSEVRLTNEKLFF	TGTGCCAGCAGTGAAGTTCGGCTAACTAATGAAAAACTGTTTTTT
NA	TRBJ2-6	once	16	TRBV20-1	CSARNHGGAGANVLTF	TGCAGTGCTAGAAATCACGGAGGCGCTGGGGCCAACGTCCTGACTTTC
NA	TRBJ1-1	NA	15	TRBV4-1	CASSQDSRKNTEAFF	TGCGCCAGCAGCCAAGACTCAAGGAAAAACACTGAAGCTTTCTTT
TRBD1	TRBJ2-7	NA	14	TRBV20-1	CSARDGTGGHEQYF	TGCAGTGCTAGAGACGGGACAGGGGGCCACGAGCAGTACTTC
NA	TRBJ2-7	many	16	TRBV7-9	CASSPRGTTSTREQYF	TGTGCCAGCAGCCCAAGGGGCACTACCTCCACACGCGAGCAGTACTTC
TRBD1	TRBJ2-2	NA	16	TRBV3-1	CASRKQDRGNTGELFF	TGTGCCAGCAGAAAACAGGACAGGGGGAACACCGGGGAGCTGTTTTTT
NA	TRBJ2-4	NA	13	TRBV4-1	CASSQPARNIQYF	TGCGCCAGCAGCCAACCGGCGAGGAACATTCAGTACTTC
TRBD2	TRBJ2-4	few	15	TRBV7-2	CASSLSGGVQNIQYF	TGTGCCAGCAGCCTTAGCGGGGGGGTCCAAAACATTCAGTACTTC
TRBD2	TRBJ2-5	NA	12	TRBV20-1	CRVASGDNGQYF	TGCAGGGTGGCTAGCGGGGACAATGGGCAGTACTTC
TRBD2	TRBJ2-1	few	19	TRBV11-2	CASSLRVAGGSSSYNEQFF	TGTGCCAGCAGCTTAAGAGTAGCGGGAGGATCGAGCTCCTACAATGAGCAGTTCTTC
NA	TRBJ2-1	NA	12	TRBV27	CASVGQNSEQFF	TGTGCCAGCGTAGGCCAAAACAGTGAGCAGTTCTTC
TRBD2	TRBJ2-7	NA	16	TRBV5-1	CASSTLTSGDSYEQYF	TGCGCCAGCAGCACTCTGACTAGCGGGGACTCCTACGAGCAGTACTTC
NA	TRBJ2-7	NA	16	TRBV3-1	CASSQEDGTGTSEQYF	TGTGCCAGCAGCCAAGAGGACGGGACAGGGACTAGTGAGCAGTACTTC
NA	TRBJ1-2	NA	15	TRBV10-3	CAISDPRGTGYGYTF	TGTGCCATCAGTGACCCTAGAGGCACAGGATATGGCTACACCTTC
TRBD2	TRBJ2-1	NA	18	TRBV4-1	CASSRLAGEITLNNEQFF	TGCGCCAGCAGCCGGTTAGCGGGGGAGATAACCCTAAACAATGAGCAGTTCTTC
TRBD1	TRBJ1-2	NA	14	TRBV5-1	CASSRDRDRDGYTF	TGCGCCAGCAGCAGGGACAGGGATCGGGATGGCTACACCTTC
NA	TRBJ2-4	many	15	TRBV20-1	CSARPDSGAKNIQYF	TGCAGTGCTAGACCCGACAGCGGGGCCAAAAACATTCAGTACTTC
NA	TRBJ2-1	NA	13	TRBV10-3	CAISESPYNEQFF	TGTGCCATCAGTGAGAGCCCCTACAATGAGCAGTTCTTC
NA	TRBJ2-5	NA	12	TRBV20-1	CSAGRQHNEQYF	TGCAGTGCTGGCAGACAGCACAATGAGCAGTACTTC
NA	TRBJ2-3	NA	15	TRBV11-2	CASSFLGGGADTQYF	TGTGCCAGCAGCTTCTTAGGGGGGGGAGCAGATACGCAGTATTTT
NA	TRBJ1-1	NA	14	TRBV6-5	CASSRTAGNTEAFF	TGTGCCAGCAGCCGGACAGCGGGGAACACTGAAGCTTTCTTT
TRBD2	TRBJ2-1	NA	15	TRBV4-2	CASSQGAGAYNEQFF	TGTGCCAGCAGCCAAGGAGCGGGGGCTTACAATGAGCAGTTCTTC
TRBD1	TRBJ1-6	NA	15	TRBV2	CASRGQGPYNSPLHF	TGTGCCAGCAGGGGACAGGGGCCCTATAATTCACCCCTCCACTTT
TRBD2	TRBJ2-5	few	16	TRBV7-8	CASSKTSGAIQETQYF	TGTGCCAGCAGCAAGACTAGCGGGGCTATCCAAGAGACCCAGTACTTC
TRBD1	TRBJ1-1	NA	15	TRBV9	CASSGQDRPNTEAFF	TGTGCCAGCAGCGGCCAGGACAGGCCGAACACTGAAGCTTTCTTT
TRBD1	TRBJ1-5	NA	16	TRBV10-3	CAISDPDRKGNQPQHF	TGTGCCATCAGTGACCCGGACAGGAAAGGCAATCAGCCCCAGCATTTT